Presented here are 8 T cell receptor beta chains from one specimen sequenced in a study of response to subunit inactivated influenza vaccine (dated by TCRdb to the late 2010s). The protocol used for the library was RT-PCR. Sequenced using an Illumina HiSeq 2500. Using fastp at Q25 and MiXCR, TCRdb reprocessed the public reads and kept productive beta chains. Rows matching on CDR3 protein sequence are summarized as one entry with the most common DNA and genes. This sample gives a few hundred thousand distinct CDR3 sequences in total; roughly 12% of them show up just once. The ten largest account for roughly 9.6% of the sample. These data were also filed under a second study, of T cells expressing NK-cell markers. Looking at the second paper: The TCR beta cDNA libraries were made using 5'RACE template switching, a step that added both a universal primer site and unique molecular identifiers.

The sample consisted of PBMCs from blood, taken on the day of vaccination. These receptors originate from a man over 45 who received an inactivated influenza vaccine. Donor details come from another sample of the same person, matched by shared clones.

V usage is TRBV5-1 and J usage is TRBJ2-5; 13 bases match TRBD2. The CDR3 covers 17 residues. Germline V CDR1 and CDR2: SGHRS, YFSETQ. The J segment lost 5 bases and the V segment lost 1 base, leaving 8 bases of the junction unmatched. CDR3 region: CASSLTSGRGVLETQYF. DNA of the CDR3: TGCGCCAGCAGCTTGACTAGCGGGAGGGGAGTGTTGGAGACCCAGTACTTC.

This sequence joins TRBV29-1 and TRBJ2-3; tentative D call: TRBD2 (6 bases). CDR1 and CDR2 from the germline V gene are SQVTM and ANQGSEA. This CDR3 has 15 residues. V lost 7 bases, J lost 1 base, and 18 bases lay in between. Here the CDR3 reads CSGGSGGLRTDTQYF. CDR3 bases: TGCAGCGGGGGGTCCGGAGGACTACGCACAGATACGCAGTATTTT.

This clonotype turned up a few times. The genes are TRBV5-1 and TRBJ2-7; 7 bases are shared with TRBD2. Germline V gives CDR1 SGHRS, CDR2 YFSETQ. V was pared by 6 bases and J by 5 bases, with 11 bases of the junction left unmatched. The CDR3 sequence is 14 residues long. The chain's CDR3 is CASIAQGGSHEQYF. The CDR3 DNA is TGCGCCAGCATCGCTCAGGGAGGGTCCCACGAGCAGTACTTC. The full variable domain, with the rest looked up from reference TRBV5-1 and TRBJ2-7, is KAGVTQTPRYLIKTRGQQVTLSCSPISGHRSVSWYQQTPGQGLQFLFEYFSETQRNKGNFPGRFSGRQFSNSRSEMNVSTLELGDSALYLCASIAQGGSHEQYFGPGTRLTVT.

This chain connects TRBV20-1 to TRBJ2-7; 10 bases line up with TRBD2. The CDR3 covers 18 residues. Germline V gives CDR1 DFQATT, CDR2 SNEGSKA (reference sequence). V shed 6 bases and J 3 bases; nucleotides not matched to a gene: 20. CDR3 sequence reads: CSAPYLAGVWRTYYEQYF. The CDR3 DNA sequence: TGCAGTGCGCCATACCTAGCGGGAGTTTGGAGGACGTACTACGAGCAGTACTTC.

The table lists this clonotype with many counts. The chain recombines TRBV6-4 with TRBJ2-6, with a weak D call TRBD1 (5 bases). CDR3 length: 21 amino acids. Germline lookup yields CDR1 MRHNA and CDR2 SNTAGT. V lost 6 bases, J lost 0 bases, and 27 bases lay in between. The CDR3 DNA follows: TGTGCCAGCAGCCACGCACCACGACAGTTCGGCTTGGTCTCTGGGGCCAACGTCCTGACTTTC. Protein product: CASSHAPRQFGLVSGANVLTF.

The gene calls are TRBV20-1 and TRBJ2-7; D may be TRBD2 (6 bases). CDR1 and CDR2 (germline): DFQATT, SNEGSKA (reference sequence). This CDR3 contains 12 residues. V dropped 3 bases and J dropped 7 bases, with 13 bases sitting between them. CDR3 DNA: TGCAGTGCTAGTCGGACTGCGGGGGAGCAGTACTTC. Amino acid sequence: CSASRTAGEQYF.

This clonotype showed up just a few times. V is TRBV20-1 and J is TRBJ2-5, with a weak D call TRBD1 (5 bases). Germline lookup yields CDR1 DFQATT and CDR2 SNEGSKA (reference sequence). The germline V and J ends were trimmed by 6 bases and 0 bases, with 17 bases remaining between them. The CDR3 totals 15 residues. The CDR3 DNA follows: TGCAGTGCGAACAACCTCAGGGATAACCAAGAGACCCAGTACTTC. It translates to CSANNLRDNQETQYF.

The V gene is TRBV15, the J gene TRBJ2-1; D possibly matches TRBD1 or TRBD2 (5 bases each). The V gene's germline CDR1 is LNHNV and CDR2 YYDKDF (reference sequence). Deletions cut 3 bases from V and 5 bases from J, with 17 bases between. CDR3 size: 16 residues. The CDR3 spells CATSRGPGTRNNEQFF. CDR3 bases: TGTGCCACCAGCAGGGGACCTGGGACCCGGAACAATGAGCAGTTCTTC.